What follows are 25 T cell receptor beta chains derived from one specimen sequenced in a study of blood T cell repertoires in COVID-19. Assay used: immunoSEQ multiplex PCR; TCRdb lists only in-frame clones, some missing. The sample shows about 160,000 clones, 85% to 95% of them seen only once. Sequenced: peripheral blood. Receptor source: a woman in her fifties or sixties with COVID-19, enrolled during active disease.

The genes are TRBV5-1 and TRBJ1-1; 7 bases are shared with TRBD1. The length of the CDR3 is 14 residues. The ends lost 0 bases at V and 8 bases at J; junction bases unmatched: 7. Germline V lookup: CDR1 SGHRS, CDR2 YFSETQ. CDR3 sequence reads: CASSLEAGGSEAFF. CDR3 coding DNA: TGCGCCAGCAGCTTGGAGGCAGGGGGATCGGAAGCTTTCTTT.

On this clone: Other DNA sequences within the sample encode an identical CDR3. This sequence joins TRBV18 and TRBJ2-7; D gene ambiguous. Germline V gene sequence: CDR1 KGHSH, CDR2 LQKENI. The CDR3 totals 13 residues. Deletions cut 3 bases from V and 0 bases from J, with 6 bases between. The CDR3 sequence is CASSPSGSYEQYF. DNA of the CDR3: TGTGCCAGCTCACCGTCGGGCTCCTACGAGCAGTACTTC.

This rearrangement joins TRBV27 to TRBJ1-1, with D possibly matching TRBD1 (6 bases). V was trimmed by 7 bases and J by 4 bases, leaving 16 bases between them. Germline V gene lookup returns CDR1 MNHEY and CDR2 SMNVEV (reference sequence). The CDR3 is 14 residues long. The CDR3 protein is CASNRVAGLTEAFF. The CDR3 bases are TGTGCCAGCAACAGGGTGGCAGGTCTCACTGAAGCTTTCTTT.

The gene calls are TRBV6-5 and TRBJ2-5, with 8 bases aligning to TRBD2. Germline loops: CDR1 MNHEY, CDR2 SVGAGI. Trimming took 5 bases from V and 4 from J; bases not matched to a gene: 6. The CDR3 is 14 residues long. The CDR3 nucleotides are TGTGCCAGCAGTACACGGGGGGGCGGAGAGACCCAGTACTTC. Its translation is CASSTRGGGETQYF.

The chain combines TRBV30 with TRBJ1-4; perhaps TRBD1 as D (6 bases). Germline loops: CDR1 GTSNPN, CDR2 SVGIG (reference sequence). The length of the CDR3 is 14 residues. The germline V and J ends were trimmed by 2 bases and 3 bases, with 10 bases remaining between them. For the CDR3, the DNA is TGTGCCTGGAGTATCACAGGGTCTAATGAAAAACTGTTTTTT. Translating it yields CAWSITGSNEKLFF. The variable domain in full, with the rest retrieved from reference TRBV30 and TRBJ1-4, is SQTIHQWPATLVQPVGSPLSLECTVEGTSNPNLYWYRQAAGRGLQLLFYSVGIGQISSEVPQNLSASRPQDRQFILSSKKLLLSDSGFYLCAWSITGSNEKLFFGSGTQLSVL.

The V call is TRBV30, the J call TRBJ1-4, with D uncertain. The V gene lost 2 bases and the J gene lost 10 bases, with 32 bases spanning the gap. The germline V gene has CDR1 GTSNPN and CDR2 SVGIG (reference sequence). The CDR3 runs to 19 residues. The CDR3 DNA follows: TGTGCCTGGAGTTTCCAACTCACCGGGAAAACCTATGATATTGGAAAACTGTTTTTT. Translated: CAWSFQLTGKTYDIGKLFF.

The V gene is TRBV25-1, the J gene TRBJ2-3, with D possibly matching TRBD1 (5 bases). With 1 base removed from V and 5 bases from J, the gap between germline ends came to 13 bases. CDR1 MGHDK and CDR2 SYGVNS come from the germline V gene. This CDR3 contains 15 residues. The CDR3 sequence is CASSEFLGQGDTQYF. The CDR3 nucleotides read TGTGCCAGCAGTGAATTCTTAGGGCAGGGAGATACGCAGTATTTT.

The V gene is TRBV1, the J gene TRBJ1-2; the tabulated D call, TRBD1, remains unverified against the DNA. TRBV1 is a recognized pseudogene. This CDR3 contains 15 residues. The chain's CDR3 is CTSRTGTGHSYGYTF. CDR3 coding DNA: TGCACCAGCAGGACCGGGACAGGCCACTCCTATGGCTACACCTTC.

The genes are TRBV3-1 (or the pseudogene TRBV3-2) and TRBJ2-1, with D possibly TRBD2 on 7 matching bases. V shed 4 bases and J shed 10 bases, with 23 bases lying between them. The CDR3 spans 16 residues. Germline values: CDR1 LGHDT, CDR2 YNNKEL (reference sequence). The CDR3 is CASSLVTGGRGREQFF. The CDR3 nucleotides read TGTGCCAGCAGCCTCGTTACGGGGGGCCGAGGTAGAGAGCAGTTCTTC.

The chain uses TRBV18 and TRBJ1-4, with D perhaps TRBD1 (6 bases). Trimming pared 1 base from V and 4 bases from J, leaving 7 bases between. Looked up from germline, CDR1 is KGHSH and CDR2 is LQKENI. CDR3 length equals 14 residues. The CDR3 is CASSPRGGNEKLFF. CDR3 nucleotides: TGTGCCAGCTCACCACGAGGGGGTAATGAAAAACTGTTTTTT.

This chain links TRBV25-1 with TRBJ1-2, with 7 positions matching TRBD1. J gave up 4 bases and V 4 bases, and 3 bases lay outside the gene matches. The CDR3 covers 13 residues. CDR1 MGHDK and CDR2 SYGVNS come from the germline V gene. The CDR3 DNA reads TGTGCCAGCAGTGGGACAGGTGTCTATGGCTACACCTTC. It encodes CASSGTGVYGYTF.

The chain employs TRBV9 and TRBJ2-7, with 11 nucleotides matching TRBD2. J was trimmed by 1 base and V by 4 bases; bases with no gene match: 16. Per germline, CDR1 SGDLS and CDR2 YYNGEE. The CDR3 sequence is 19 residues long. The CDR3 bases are TGTGCCAGCAGCCACCCTTCGACCGGTCTAGCGGGGGGTTCCTACGAGCAGTACTTC. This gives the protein CASSHPSTGLAGGSYEQYF.

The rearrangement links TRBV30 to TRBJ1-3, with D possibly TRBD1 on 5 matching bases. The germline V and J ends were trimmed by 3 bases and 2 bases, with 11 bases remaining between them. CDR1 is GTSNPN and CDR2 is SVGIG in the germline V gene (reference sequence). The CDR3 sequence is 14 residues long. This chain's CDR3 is CAWRHTGAGNTIYF. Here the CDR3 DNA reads TGTGCCTGGAGGCATACAGGAGCTGGAAACACCATATATTTT.

The chain's CDR3 is CASSPFAAGAPNTEAFF. CDR3 coding DNA: TGTGCCAGCTCACCATTTGCGGCCGGTGCCCCTAACACTGAAGCTTTCTTT. This chain connects TRBV18 to TRBJ1-1; unclear D gene. Germline V gives CDR1 KGHSH, CDR2 LQKENI. V gave up 2 bases and J gave up 2 bases, with 18 bases separating them. The CDR3 runs to 17 residues.

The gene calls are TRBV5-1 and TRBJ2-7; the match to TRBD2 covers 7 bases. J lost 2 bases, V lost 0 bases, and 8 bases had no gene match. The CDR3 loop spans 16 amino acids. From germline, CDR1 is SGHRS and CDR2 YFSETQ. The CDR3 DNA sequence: TGCGCCAGCAGCTTGGATGGCACCCGGGAGGCCTACGAGCAGTACTTC. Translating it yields CASSLDGTREAYEQYF.

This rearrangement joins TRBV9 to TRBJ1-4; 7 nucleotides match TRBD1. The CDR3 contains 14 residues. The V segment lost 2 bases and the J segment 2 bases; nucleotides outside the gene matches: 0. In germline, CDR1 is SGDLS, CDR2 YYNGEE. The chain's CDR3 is CASSVTGTNEKLFF. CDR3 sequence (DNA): TGTGCCAGCAGCGTGACAGGGACTAATGAAAAACTGTTTTTT.

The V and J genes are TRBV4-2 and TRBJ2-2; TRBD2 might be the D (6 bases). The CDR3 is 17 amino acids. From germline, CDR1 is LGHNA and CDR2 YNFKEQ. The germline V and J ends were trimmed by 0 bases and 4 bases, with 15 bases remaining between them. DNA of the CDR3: TGTGCCAGCAGCCAAGATATTGTCCGGGGGATCACCGGGGAGCTGTTTTTT. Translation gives CASSQDIVRGITGELFF.

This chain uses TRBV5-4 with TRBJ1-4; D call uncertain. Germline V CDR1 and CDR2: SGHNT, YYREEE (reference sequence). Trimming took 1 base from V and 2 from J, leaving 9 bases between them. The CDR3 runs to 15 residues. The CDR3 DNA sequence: TGTGCCAGCAGCTTGCTAGGTGGGACTAATGAAAAACTGTTTTTT. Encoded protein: CASSLLGGTNEKLFF.

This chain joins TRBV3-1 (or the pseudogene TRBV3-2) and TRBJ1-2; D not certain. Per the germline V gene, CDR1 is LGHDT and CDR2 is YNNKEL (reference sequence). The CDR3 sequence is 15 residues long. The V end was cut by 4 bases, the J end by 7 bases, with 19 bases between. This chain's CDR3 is CASSPRTGSAGGYTF. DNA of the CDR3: TGTGCCAGCAGCCCCCGGACTGGAAGCGCAGGTGGCTACACCTTC.

The CDR3 loop is CASSKNLGRPSTDTQYF. The CDR3 DNA follows: TGTGCCAGCAGCAAAAATTTGGGGAGACCTAGCACAGATACGCAGTATTTT. The chain combines TRBV21-1 with TRBJ2-3; TRBD2 is the table's D call and was not checked against the DNA. TRBV21-1 is marked as a pseudogene. This CDR3 is 17 amino acids long.

CDR3 bases: TGTGCCAGCTCACCAGGGCAGACTAACTATGGCTACACCTTC. This codes for CASSPGQTNYGYTF. This rearrangement joins TRBV18 to TRBJ1-2; D gene ambiguous. Trimming removed 2 bases at V and 0 bases at J, with 7 bases between. CDR1 is KGHSH, CDR2 LQKENI, per germline. The CDR3 runs to 14 residues.

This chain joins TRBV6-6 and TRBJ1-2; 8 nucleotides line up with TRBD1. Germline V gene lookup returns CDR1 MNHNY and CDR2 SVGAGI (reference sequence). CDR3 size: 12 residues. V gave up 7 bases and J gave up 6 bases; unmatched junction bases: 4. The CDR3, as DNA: TGTGCCAGCATTAAACAGGGGGATGGCTACACCTTC. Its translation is CASIKQGDGYTF.

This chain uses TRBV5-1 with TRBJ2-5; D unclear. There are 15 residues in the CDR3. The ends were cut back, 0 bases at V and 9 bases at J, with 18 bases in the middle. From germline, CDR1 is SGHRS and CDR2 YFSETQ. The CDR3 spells CASSLEVGLGGPQYF. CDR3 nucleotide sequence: TGCGCCAGCAGCTTGGAGGTTGGGCTCGGTGGGCCCCAGTACTTC.

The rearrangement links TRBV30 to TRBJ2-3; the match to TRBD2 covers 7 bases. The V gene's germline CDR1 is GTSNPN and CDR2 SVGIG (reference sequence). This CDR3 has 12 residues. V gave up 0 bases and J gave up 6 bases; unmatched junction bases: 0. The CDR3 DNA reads TGTGCCTGGAGTGTCGGGGGGGATACGCAGTATTTT. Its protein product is CAWSVGGDTQYF.

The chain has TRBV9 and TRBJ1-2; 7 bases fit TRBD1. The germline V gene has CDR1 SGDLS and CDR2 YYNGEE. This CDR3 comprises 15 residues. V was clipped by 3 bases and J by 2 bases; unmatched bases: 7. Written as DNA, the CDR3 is TGTGCCAGCAGCGCCAGGGGGTTGGGCAACTATGGCTACACCTTC. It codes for CASSARGLGNYGYTF.